The clone carrying this T cell receptor delta chain was observed a few times. At the DNA level, this CDR3 is encoded by other sequences in the same sample as well. TCRdb reprocessed the reads using CATT. The table shows under 6,000 delta-chain clones, with roughly 5.1% occurring only once. This CDR3 is built from 15 residues. Germline V gives CDR1 GEAIGNYY, CDR2 EKD. Trimming cost V 3 bases and J 0 bases; bases outside gene matches: 6. The sample originates from a study of gamma-delta chains in newborns, infants, children. The J gene is TRDJ1, the V gene TRDV2; TRDD3 agrees at 7 bases. The sequencing sample was made of blood. The clonotype originates from a child who was a newborn, infant or young child, either healthy, febrile or measles-vaccinated (not recorded which). The CDR3 DNA reads TGTGCCTGTGACGGGCTGGGGGTTAACACCGATAAACTCATCTTT. Translation: CACDGLGVNTDKLIF.